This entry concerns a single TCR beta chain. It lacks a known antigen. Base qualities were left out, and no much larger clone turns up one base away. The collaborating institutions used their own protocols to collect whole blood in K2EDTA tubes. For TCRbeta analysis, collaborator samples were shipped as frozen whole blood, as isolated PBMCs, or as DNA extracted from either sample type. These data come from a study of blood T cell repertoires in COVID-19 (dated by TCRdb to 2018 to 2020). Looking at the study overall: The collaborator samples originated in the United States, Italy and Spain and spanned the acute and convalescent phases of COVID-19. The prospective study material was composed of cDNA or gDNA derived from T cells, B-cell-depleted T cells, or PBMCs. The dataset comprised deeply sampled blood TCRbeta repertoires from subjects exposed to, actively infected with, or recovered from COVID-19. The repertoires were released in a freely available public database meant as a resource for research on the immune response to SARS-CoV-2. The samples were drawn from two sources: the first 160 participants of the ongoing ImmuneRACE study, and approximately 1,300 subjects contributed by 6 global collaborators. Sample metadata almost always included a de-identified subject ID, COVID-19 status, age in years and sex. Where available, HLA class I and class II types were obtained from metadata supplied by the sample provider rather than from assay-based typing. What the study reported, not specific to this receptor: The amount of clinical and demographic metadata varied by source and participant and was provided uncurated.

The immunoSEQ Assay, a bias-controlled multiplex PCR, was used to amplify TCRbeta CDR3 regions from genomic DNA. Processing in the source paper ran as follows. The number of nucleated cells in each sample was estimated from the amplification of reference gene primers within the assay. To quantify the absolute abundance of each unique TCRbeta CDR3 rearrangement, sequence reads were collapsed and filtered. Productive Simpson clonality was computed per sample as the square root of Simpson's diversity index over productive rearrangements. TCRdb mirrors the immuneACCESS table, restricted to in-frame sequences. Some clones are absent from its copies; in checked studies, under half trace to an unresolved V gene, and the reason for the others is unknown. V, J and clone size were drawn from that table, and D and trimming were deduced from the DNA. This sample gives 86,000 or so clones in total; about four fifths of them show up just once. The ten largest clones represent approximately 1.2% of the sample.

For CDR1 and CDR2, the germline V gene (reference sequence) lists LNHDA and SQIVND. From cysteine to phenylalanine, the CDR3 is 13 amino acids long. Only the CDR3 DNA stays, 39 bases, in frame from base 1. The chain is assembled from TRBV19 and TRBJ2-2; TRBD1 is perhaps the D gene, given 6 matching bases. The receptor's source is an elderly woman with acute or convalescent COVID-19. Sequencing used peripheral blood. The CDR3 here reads CALRTANTGELFF. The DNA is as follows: TGTGCTTTGAGGACAGCGAACACCGGGGAGCTGTTTTTT.